The 5 T cell receptor beta chains below all came from one sample that was sequenced in a study of patients and donors after allogeneic stem cell transplantation. TCRdb re-called the RT-PCR reads with MiXCR, one entry per CDR3 protein. Here the sample spans 30,000 or so distinct CDR3 sequences, almost 7% being singletons. Specimen: blood, either unsorted or a sorted T cell fraction (not recorded which). These TCRs come from a human donor who was either an allogeneic HSCT recipient or a stem cell or donor lymphocyte infusion donor (not recorded which). It is not recorded whose cells these are; they may come from a transplant donor.

Many counts were recorded for this clonotype. The chain uses TRBV24-1 and TRBJ2-1; D gene uncertain. Between the trimmed V and J ends, which lost 3 bases and 1 base, there was a span of 15 bases. There are 17 residues in the CDR3. CDR1 is KGHDR, CDR2 SFDVKD, per germline. The CDR3 bases are TGTGCCACCAGTGATAGTCGGCACCGGTTTTCCTACAATGAGCAGTTCTTC. Encoded protein: CATSDSRHRFSYNEQFF.

This clonotype occurred many times. The rearrangement joins TRBV3-1 to TRBJ2-2, with TRBD1 identical over 12 bases. The CDR3 sequence is 15 residues long. From germline, CDR1 is LGHDT and CDR2 YNNKEL (reference sequence). The trim removed 3 bases at V and 7 bases at J, leaving 3 bases unmatched. The CDR3 region is CASSQGTGGFGELFF. CDR3 sequence (DNA): TGTGCCAGCAGCCAGGGGACAGGGGGCTTCGGGGAGCTGTTTTTT.

The rearrangement joins TRBV7-3 to TRBJ2-5; D is uncertain. With 3 bases removed from V and 5 bases from J, the gap between germline ends came to 10 bases. This CDR3 spans 13 amino acids. The germline V gene encodes CDR1 SGHTA and CDR2 FQGTGA. The CDR3 reads CASSFGRRETQYF. The DNA for the CDR3 is TGTGCCAGCAGCTTTGGACGGCGGGAGACCCAGTACTTC.

The chain uses TRBV18 and TRBJ2-1; the D is unclear. The CDR3 runs to 13 residues. Germline loops: CDR1 KGHSH, CDR2 LQKENI. V was trimmed by 1 base and J by 8 bases, leaving 9 bases between them. The CDR3 spells CASSPRRNYEQFF. For the CDR3, the DNA is TGTGCCAGCTCACCACGGCGAAACTATGAGCAGTTCTTC.

This clonotype was counted at least ten times. This CDR3 reads CASGGEQGLGETQYF. As DNA, the CDR3 is TGTGCCAGTGGTGGAGAACAGGGATTGGGAGAGACCCAGTACTTC. The rearrangement joins TRBV19 to TRBJ2-5, with D possibly matching TRBD1 (6 bases). Germline V CDR1 and CDR2: LNHDA, SQIVND (reference sequence). The CDR3 covers 15 residues. V lost 8 bases and J 4 bases, leaving 20 bases between the germline ends.